This TCR beta chain came from a study of identical twins. Study results and caveats: Beta out-of-frame sequences displayed a weaker excess of sharing between twins.

This clonotype occurred a few times. What it recognizes is unknown. Only healthy Caucasians were enrolled as donors. One entry per CDR3 protein results from TCRdb running MiXCR on the 5' RACE reads. Of about 660,000 distinct CDR3 sequences in the sample, roughly 8% were seen once. The same sample was also used in a study of yellow fever vaccine responses in identical twins.

This TCR was recovered from a woman aged 18-29 years in good health. Specimen: PBMCs.

CDR3 loop: CASSYSGGAGSSSYNEQFF. In DNA form, the CDR3 reads TGTGCCAGCAGTTACTCGGGTGGAGCGGGATCCAGCTCCTACAATGAGCAGTTCTTC. This chain links TRBV6-2 or TRBV6-3 with TRBJ2-1, with 7 bases fitting TRBD2. Germline V CDR1 and CDR2: MNHEY, SVGEGT. This CDR3 has 19 amino acids. V trimming: 0 bases; J trimming: 0 bases; junction bases outside the gene matches: 11.